These T cell receptor beta chains were read from a single sample in a study of CD8+CD57+ T cells in acquired aplastic anemia. TCRdb itself ran the reads through MiXCR, one entry per CDR3 protein. The sample lists fewer than 200,000 distinct CDR3 sequences, about half occurring once. Sequenced input: sorted CD4+, CD8+, or CD8+CD57+ T cells (not recorded which) from PBMCs. These receptors all come from a human donor with aplastic anemia. Each CDR3 is given with its conserved first and last residue. Fields, in order: D gene, V gene, clone size, CDR3 length, J gene, CDR3 DNA, CDR3 protein. The D gene is left open where the match is weak. Expanded clones are given a class, and other clones once, few, many or no size at all.

D: TRBD2
V: TRBV14
size: many
length: 17
J: TRBJ2-5
DNA: TGTGCCAGCAGCCAATCGAGGACTAGCGGGAGAATTGGGACCCAGTACTTC
CDR3: CASSQSRTSGRIGTQYF

D: TRBD1
V: TRBV12-3/TRBV12-4
size: many
length: 17
J: TRBJ1-3
DNA: TGTGCCAGCAGTTCCAGGACAGGGATGTTCTCTGGAAACACCATATATTTT
CDR3: CASSSRTGMFSGNTIYF

D: TRBD1
V: TRBV6-1
size: many
length: 14
J: TRBJ1-1
DNA: TGTGCCAGCACCAAGAGACAGGGGCTGGCTGAAGCTTTCTTT
CDR3: CASTKRQGLAEAFF

D: TRBD1
V: TRBV5-1
size: .
length: 14
J: TRBJ1-6
DNA: TGCGCCAGCAGCAGGACAGGGGGCGACTCACCCCTCCACTTT
CDR3: CASSRTGGDSPLHF

D: .
V: TRBV7-3
size: .
length: 12
J: TRBJ2-2
DNA: TGTGCCAGCAGCTACGTGGCCGGGGAGCTGTTTTTT
CDR3: CASSYVAGELFF

D: TRBD1
V: TRBV10-3
size: .
length: 15
J: TRBJ1-2
DNA: TGTGCCAGCAGTGATGGACAGGGAAGGAGCTATGGCTACACCTTC
CDR3: CASSDGQGRSYGYTF

D: .
V: TRBV20-1
size: .
length: 12
J: TRBJ1-1
DNA: TGCAGTGCTAGAGAGCGGGTTGCTGAAGCTTTCTTT
CDR3: CSARERVAEAFF

D: TRBD2
V: TRBV27
size: .
length: 16
J: TRBJ2-7
DNA: TGTGCCAGCAGTTTATGGGGGACTAGCGCGTCCTACGAGCAGTACTTC
CDR3: CASSLWGTSASYEQYF

D: .
V: TRBV6-5
size: many
length: 11
J: TRBJ2-7
DNA: TGTGCCAGCAGTTACGTCACAGAGCAGTACTTC
CDR3: CASSYVTEQYF

D: TRBD2
V: TRBV4-3
size: few
length: 18
J: TRBJ2-3
DNA: TGCGCCAGCAGCCAATCAGCGGGACTAGCGGGGGGGTCAGATACGCAGTATTTT
CDR3: CASSQSAGLAGGSDTQYF

D: .
V: TRBV30
size: many
length: 13
J: TRBJ2-1
DNA: TGTGCCTGGACGCTCTTGTCCTACAATGAGCAGTTCTTC
CDR3: CAWTLLSYNEQFF

D: .
V: TRBV27
size: .
length: 13
J: TRBJ2-7
DNA: TGTGCCAGCAGTTCCTTCCAGGGGTTCGAGCAGTACTTC
CDR3: CASSSFQGFEQYF

D: .
V: TRBV6-1
size: .
length: 12
J: TRBJ2-4
DNA: TGTGCCAGCAGTGAGCAGGTAACCATTCAGTACTTC
CDR3: CASSEQVTIQYF

D: .
V: TRBV5-4
size: .
length: 14
J: TRBJ2-7
DNA: TGTGCCAGCAGCTTGTCGAGGGAAATAGGCGAGCAGTACTTC
CDR3: CASSLSREIGEQYF

D: TRBD1
V: TRBV24-1
size: .
length: 15
J: TRBJ2-5
DNA: TGTGCCACCAGTGCCACCGGGACAGGGGAAGAGACCCAGTACTTC
CDR3: CATSATGTGEETQYF

D: .
V: TRBV24-1
size: .
length: 12
J: TRBJ2-1
DNA: TGTGCCACCAGTGCTGGGTACAATGAGCAGTTCTTC
CDR3: CATSAGYNEQFF

D: TRBD1
V: TRBV7-9
size: many
length: 17
J: TRBJ1-3
DNA: TGTGCCAGCAGCCCCACACCGACAGGGATCTCTGGAAACACCATATATTTT
CDR3: CASSPTPTGISGNTIYF

D: .
V: TRBV7-2
size: .
length: 14
J: TRBJ2-7
DNA: TGTGCCAGCAGTACACAGGGATTTCTCTGCGAGCAGTACTTC
CDR3: CASSTQGFLCEQYF

D: .
V: TRBV10-3
size: many
length: 14
J: TRBJ1-1
DNA: TGTGCCATCAATGACAGCCCCCCGAACACTGAAGCTTTCTTT
CDR3: CAINDSPPNTEAFF

D: TRBD1
V: TRBV2
size: .
length: 13
J: TRBJ1-6
DNA: TGTGCCAGCAGTTGGACAGGGAATTCACCCCTCCACTTT
CDR3: CASSWTGNSPLHF

D: TRBD1
V: TRBV5-1
size: many
length: 13
J: TRBJ2-3
DNA: TGCGCCAGCAGCTTAGACAGGGCAGATACGCAGTATTTT
CDR3: CASSLDRADTQYF

D: .
V: TRBV2
size: .
length: 12
J: TRBJ2-3
DNA: TGTGCCAGCAGTTCTGACCCGAGGACGCAGTATTTT
CDR3: CASSSDPRTQYF

D: TRBD1
V: TRBV6-1
size: .
length: 15
J: TRBJ1-1
DNA: TGCGCCAGCAGCTTGGGACAGGGGCTGAACACTGAAGCTTTCTTT
CDR3: CASSLGQGLNTEAFF

D: .
V: TRBV7-6
size: many
length: 14
J: TRBJ1-5
DNA: TGTGCCAGCAGCCCGCGGGTTTGGGATCAGCCCCAGCATTTT
CDR3: CASSPRVWDQPQHF

D: .
V: TRBV5-5
size: .
length: 14
J: TRBJ1-6
DNA: TGTGCCAGCAGCTTGAGGGGCGACGATACACCCCTCCACTTT
CDR3: CASSLRGDDTPLHF

D: TRBD2
V: TRBV10-3
size: few
length: 16
J: TRBJ2-6
DNA: TGTGCCATCAGTGCTAGCGGGGGGTCTGGGGCCAACGTCCTGACTTTC
CDR3: CAISASGGSGANVLTF

D: .
V: TRBV24-1
size: .
length: 16
J: TRBJ2-3
DNA: TGTGCCACCAGTGAAATCGGTCCGGTGGGAGCAGATACGCAGTATTTT
CDR3: CATSEIGPVGADTQYF

D: .
V: TRBV19
size: once
length: 15
J: TRBJ1-3
DNA: TGTGCCAGTAGTATCTCCGACTTCTCTGGAAACACCATATATTTT
CDR3: CASSISDFSGNTIYF

D: TRBD2
V: TRBV7-2
size: .
length: 15
J: TRBJ2-7
DNA: TGTACCAGCAGCTTGGGTAGCGGGAGGTTTCTCGAGCAGTACTTC
CDR3: CTSSLGSGRFLEQYF

D: .
V: TRBV11-1
size: .
length: 16
J: TRBJ1-1
DNA: TGTGCCAGCAGCCCTACGACGTGGGGGCGGTCGGCTGAAGCTTTCTTT
CDR3: CASSPTTWGRSAEAFF

D: .
V: TRBV11-2
size: .
length: 18
J: TRBJ2-3
DNA: TGTGCCAGCAGCTTAGTACCGGCTCGGGGTATGGAAGAAGATACGCAGTATTTT
CDR3: CASSLVPARGMEEDTQYF

D: .
V: TRBV12-3/TRBV12-4
size: .
length: 17
J: TRBJ1-5
DNA: TGTGCCAGCAGTTTCCGGGTGGGGGGGCTGGTAAGTCAGCCCCAGCATTTT
CDR3: CASSFRVGGLVSQPQHF

D: .
V: TRBV7-2
size: .
length: 14
J: TRBJ2-7
DNA: TGTGCCAGCAGCTTAGAGGTTGGTGGCTACGAGCAGTACTTC
CDR3: CASSLEVGGYEQYF

D: .
V: TRBV19
size: .
length: 13
J: TRBJ2-3
DNA: TGTGCCAGTAGTACCGGGCGCACAGATACGCAGTATTTT
CDR3: CASSTGRTDTQYF

D: .
V: TRBV5-4
size: .
length: 12
J: TRBJ1-1
DNA: TGTGCCAGCAGCAGGCCCGCCACTGAAGCTTTCTTT
CDR3: CASSRPATEAFF

D: .
V: TRBV24-1
size: few
length: 15
J: TRBJ2-5
DNA: TGTGCCACCAGTGACCCAGGGTCAGGGCAAGAGACCCAGTACTTC
CDR3: CATSDPGSGQETQYF

D: .
V: TRBV5-1
size: .
length: 17
J: TRBJ1-4
DNA: TGCGCCAGCAGCTTGGCTGGGGAAGTCGCAACTAATGAAAAACTGTTTTTT
CDR3: CASSLAGEVATNEKLFF

D: .
V: TRBV7-8
size: .
length: 14
J: TRBJ2-5
DNA: TGTGCCAGCAGCTTACCCCAGCCCAAAGAGACCCAGTACTTC
CDR3: CASSLPQPKETQYF

D: TRBD1
V: TRBV10-2
size: .
length: 17
J: TRBJ2-5
DNA: TGCGCCAGCAGTCCTCGGGACAGGGGGCGGAGGCAAGAGACCCAGTACTTC
CDR3: CASSPRDRGRRQETQYF

D: .
V: TRBV19
size: .
length: 15
J: TRBJ2-3
DNA: TGTGCCAGTAGTATCCCCGGGACTAGCACAGATACGCAGTATTTT
CDR3: CASSIPGTSTDTQYF

D: .
V: TRBV2
size: once
length: 14
J: TRBJ1-1
DNA: TGTGCCAGCACTAACAGCGGGTTGAACACTGAAGCTTTCTTT
CDR3: CASTNSGLNTEAFF

D: .
V: TRBV7-8
size: .
length: 15
J: TRBJ1-2
DNA: TGTGCCAGCAGCTTAGCGCAGGGACCACACTATGGCTACACCTTC
CDR3: CASSLAQGPHYGYTF

D: TRBD1
V: TRBV20-1
size: .
length: 13
J: TRBJ1-6
DNA: TGCAGTGCTATCGACAGGGCAGATTCACCCCTCCACTTT
CDR3: CSAIDRADSPLHF

D: .
V: TRBV7-9
size: .
length: 12
J: TRBJ1-2
DNA: TGTGCCAGCAGGGGCGGGAGGGATGGCTACACCTTC
CDR3: CASRGGRDGYTF

D: .
V: TRBV6-1
size: many
length: 16
J: TRBJ2-2
DNA: TGTGCCAGCACAGACAGTCAGGTCCTTCGCACCGGGGAGCTGTTTTTT
CDR3: CASTDSQVLRTGELFF